One and the same sample provided the 5 T cell receptor beta chains below, sequenced in a study of technical replicates of blood from a handful of donors. TCRdb's copy holds only in-frame clones and misses some; the assay was immunoSEQ multiplex PCR. The sample lists about 75,000 clones; around 97% were seen once. Sequencing input: T cells isolated from PBMCs. All receptors come from a human donor in good health.

The V gene is TRBV5-1, the J gene TRBJ2-5; 8 nucleotides match TRBD1. The V and J ends lost 0 bases and 5 bases, in that order; junction bases with no gene match: 9. Germline CDR1 and CDR2: SGHRS and YFSETQ. The CDR3 spans 16 residues. In DNA form, the CDR3 reads TGCGCCAGCAGCTTGGGAATGACAGGGGCTAGCGAGACCCAGTACTTC. Protein sequence: CASSLGMTGASETQYF.

This sequence joins TRBV7-3 and TRBJ1-2, with D possibly being TRBD1 (6 bases). Trimming shortened V by 5 bases and J by 4 bases, and 17 bases separated the two germline ends. Germline CDR1 and CDR2: SGHTA and FQGTGA. This CDR3 has 15 amino acids. The CDR3 nucleotides are TGTGCCAGCAGCCCCGGACAGCCTGGGGGCTATGGCTACACCTTC. Its protein product is CASSPGQPGGYGYTF.

The rearrangement links TRBV28 to TRBJ2-1; 8 bases match TRBD1. CDR3 length: 15 residues. Germline V gives CDR1 MDHEN, CDR2 SYDVKM. V lost 3 bases and J lost 8; bases outside the gene matches: 9. The CDR3 DNA follows: TGTGCCAGCAGTTTCGCCCAGGGGGCTCTCGATGAGCAGTTCTTC. This encodes CASSFAQGALDEQFF.

V and J are TRBV9 and TRBJ2-7; TRBD1 aligns across 8 bases. The V gene end was trimmed by 0 bases and the J gene end by 4 bases; junction bases not matched to a gene: 6. The CDR3 is 15 amino acids. Germline CDR1 and CDR2: SGDLS and YYNGEE. CDR3 nucleotides: TGTGCCAGCAGCGTAGCCTCAGGGGGCGCGTACGAGCAGTACTTC. Its translation is CASSVASGGAYEQYF. Filled out from reference TRBV9 and TRBJ2-7, the complete variable domain reads DSGVTQTPKHLITATGQRVTLRCSPRSGDLSVYWYQQSLDQGLQFLIQYYNGEERAKGNILERFSAQQFPDLHSELNLSSLELGDSALYFCASSVASGGAYEQYFGPGTRLTVT.

The chain recombines TRBV6-5 with TRBJ2-1; no clear D. The germline gives CDR1 MNHEY, CDR2 SVGAGI. The CDR3 loop spans 13 amino acids. The germline V and J ends were trimmed by 1 base and 15 bases, with 16 bases remaining between them. The CDR3 loop is CASSYYSGSKAFF. CDR3 bases: TGTGCCAGCAGTTACTACTCAGGTTCGAAGGCGTTCTTC.